The entry below describes one T cell receptor beta chain. Study processing details: Estimated nucleated cell counts came from reference gene primer amplification. Sequenced by immunoSEQ multiplex PCR; TCRdb stores in-frame clones only, minus some. V and J calls and clone size are as listed in that table; D and trimming were resolved from the DNA. The sample contains under 250,000 clones, 82% of which appear only once. These data come from a study of blood T cell repertoires in COVID-19. Germline trimming cut 2 bases from V and 2 bases from J; bases unmatched to any gene: 2. CDR1 and CDR2 from the germline V gene are SGHAT and FQNNGV. This CDR3 comprises 15 residues.

Specimen: peripheral blood. The receptor comes from an elderly woman with acute or convalescent COVID-19. The chain uses TRBV11-2 and TRBJ2-7; 11 bases align to TRBD2. The CDR3 sequence: CASSLLSGGAYEQYF. As DNA, the CDR3 is TGTGCCAGCAGCTTACTTAGCGGGGGGGCCTACGAGCAGTACTTC.